Below are 30 T cell receptor beta chains sequenced from a single sample in a study of T cell clonality in common variable immunodeficiency. Regarding the study as a whole: In common variable immunodeficiency, TCR beta chains reportedly carried fewer deletions and N-nucleotide insertions.

Antigens for these TCRs are unknown. Produced via immunoSEQ multiplex PCR; TCRdb's table is partial and in-frame only. This sample comprises approximately 17,000 clones, none seen once only. The sequenced sample consisted of peripheral blood mononuclear cells. Receptors were obtained from a human donor with common variable immunodeficiency.

This clone was found a few times. The sequence runs out 3 residues before the end of the CDR3; the remainder is reconstructed from the germline J gene. The V and J genes are TRBV5-4 and TRBJ2-7, with D tentatively TRBD2 (6 bases). Germline V CDR1 and CDR2: SGHNT, YYREEE (reference sequence). V was trimmed by 4 bases and J by 6 bases, leaving 17 bases between them. This CDR3 is built from 14 residues. The CDR3 sequence is CASSIAGLQVEQYF. Incomplete CDR3 DNA: TGTGCCAGCAGCATCGCGGGGCTACAGGTCGAG.

By sample share, this clone is medium-sized (0.01 to 0.1%). Sequencing ends 3 residues short of the CDR3 end; the germline J gene provides the rest. The chain carries TRBV18 and TRBJ2-2; possibly TRBD2 for D (6 bases). The CDR3 length is 16 residues. CDR1 and CDR2 (germline): KGHSH, LQKENI. The V end lost 4 bases, the J end lost 2 bases, and 14 bases lay between the germline ends. The CDR3 sequence is CASSRTSSVNTGELFF. Partial CDR3 DNA: TGTGCCAGCTCACGGACCTCTAGCGTTAACACCGGGGAG.

The sample holds a few counts of this clone. Read coverage stops 3 residues before the CDR3 terminus; the germline J gene supplies the remainder. The genes are TRBV6-2 or TRBV6-3 and TRBJ1-5; 7 nucleotides align to TRBD1. The CDR3 extends over 16 amino acids. CDR1 and CDR2 (germline): MNHEY, SVGEGT. V lost 6 bases, J lost 4 bases, and 12 bases stayed unmatched. CDR3 in amino acids: CASSSLGRGRNQPQHF. The DNA read from the CDR3 is TGTGCCAGCAGCTCCCTAGGGAGGGGGCGAAATCAGCCC.

In regard to this clone: The CDR3 end is not reached by the read, which stops 3 residues before it; the germline J gene fills it in. The V and J genes are TRBV6-4 and TRBJ2-1, with TRBD2 matching 11 bases. Germline CDR1 reads MRHNA; CDR2 reads SNTAGT. This CDR3 has 15 amino acids. With V trimmed by 3 bases and J by 4 bases, 2 bases remained unmatched. The CDR3 protein is CASSEASGGYNEQFF. CDR3 DNA (partial): TGTGCCAGCAGTGAGGCTAGCGGGGGGTACAATGAG.

This clone was counted ten times or more. The CDR3 end lies 3 residues beyond the end of the read and is filled in from the germline J gene. This chain links TRBV2 with TRBJ2-1; 13 bases map to TRBD2. Germline V gene lookup returns CDR1 SNHLY and CDR2 FYNNEI. The CDR3 consists of 15 residues. The junction had 4 bases not matched to a gene; V was cut back by 4 bases and J by 7 bases. CDR3 residues: CASSVGTSGANEQFF. The covered CDR3 bases are TGTGCCAGCAGTGTTGGGACTAGCGGGGCAAATGAG.

Many counts were recorded for this clone. Sequencing ends 3 residues short of the CDR3 end; the germline J gene provides the rest. The chain is built from TRBV2 and TRBJ2-3, with 9 bases matching TRBD1. In germline, CDR1 is SNHLY, CDR2 FYNNEI. The J segment lost 0 bases and the V segment lost 7 bases, leaving 5 bases of the junction unmatched. The CDR3 length is 15 residues. Partial CDR3 DNA: TGTGCCAGCAAAGGACAGGGGCTCAGCACAGATACG. This translates into CASKGQGLSTDT. The CDR3 in its entirety is CASKGQGLSTDTQYF. Full variable domain (missing parts from reference TRBV2 and TRBJ2-3): EPEVTQTPSHQVTQMGQEVILRCVPISNHLYFYWYRQILGQKVEFLVSFYNNEISEKSEIFDDQFSVERPDGSNFTLKIRSTKLEDSAMYFCASKGQGLSTDTQYFGPGTRLTVL.

Comment on this clone: The CDR3 end falls 3 residues outside the read, so it is completed with the germline J gene. This chain links TRBV6-2 or TRBV6-3 with TRBJ1-6; no definite D call. Trimming removed 5 bases at V and 7 bases at J, with 9 bases between. The CDR3 has 13 residues. The germline V gene encodes CDR1 MNHEY and CDR2 SVGEGT. CDR3 bases read: TGTGCCAGCAGTGCGAGCCCAAATTCACCC. Protein: CASSASPNSP. The CDR3, in full, reads CASSASPNSPLHF.

Concerning this clone: The read ends 3 residues before the CDR3 terminus; that terminus is restored from the germline J gene. The rearrangement uses TRBV2 and TRBJ2-1, with 9 positions matching TRBD2. The CDR3 totals 12 residues. V lost 8 bases and J lost 8; bases outside the gene matches: 4. Per the germline V gene, CDR1 is SNHLY and CDR2 is FYNNEI. The CDR3 protein is CASGGGAHEQFF. Partial CDR3 DNA: TGTGCCAGCGGCGGGGGGGCCCATGAG.

This clone was picked up a small number of times. The CDR3 loop is CASSKQGYTQYF. CDR3 DNA (partial): TGTGCCAGCAGTAAACAGGGATATACG. The genes are TRBV6-2 or TRBV6-3 and TRBJ2-3; a weak D match, TRBD1 (6 bases). From the germline J gene comes the end of the CDR3, since the read stops 3 residues before it. The V gene lost 5 bases and the J gene lost 7 bases, with 10 bases spanning the gap. The CDR3 loop spans 12 amino acids. CDR1 and CDR2 (germline): MNHEY, SVGEGT.

This clone was recorded many times. The DNA ends 3 residues before the CDR3 does, and the rest of the CDR3 is filled in from the germline J gene. This sequence joins TRBV5-1 and TRBJ2-3, with 10 bases lining up with TRBD2. Germline V gene data show CDR1 as SGHRS and CDR2 as YFSETQ. V lost 4 bases to trimming and J lost 2 bases; unmatched junction nucleotides: 13. The CDR3 is made up of 18 amino acids. CDR3 DNA (partial): TGCGCCAGCAGCGCCTATAGCGGGGGGCCGTCCTTCACAGATACG. Its protein product is CASSAYSGGPSFTDT. The whole CDR3 is CASSAYSGGPSFTDTQYF.

Comments on this clone: The CDR3 goes on 3 residues after the read ends, and that part is filled in from the germline J gene. This chain uses TRBV18 with TRBJ2-7, with 9 bases fitting TRBD1. The CDR3 is made up of 13 amino acids. With V trimmed by 3 bases and J by 6 bases, 3 bases remained unmatched. Looked up from germline, CDR1 is KGHSH and CDR2 is LQKENI. CDR3 bases read: TGTGCCAGCTCACCGGGACAGGGCGGCGAG. Amino acid sequence: CASSPGQGGE. The CDR3, in full, reads CASSPGQGGEQYF.

As regards this clone: The missing CDR3 end, 3 residues past where the read stops, is filled in from the germline J gene. The chain recombines TRBV7-2 with TRBJ2-1; D perhaps matches TRBD1 (6 bases). The CDR3 covers 15 residues. Germline loops: CDR1 SGHTA, CDR2 FQGNSA. The germline V and J ends were trimmed by 6 bases and 9 bases, with 21 bases remaining between them. The chain's CDR3 is CASSILSQGRGEQFF. Partial CDR3 DNA: TGTGCCAGCAGTATCCTATCGCAGGGGAGAGGTGAG.

This clone is categorized as medium-sized (0.01 to 0.1%). The missing CDR3 end, 3 residues past where the read stops, is filled in from the germline J gene. The chain has TRBV5-6 and TRBJ2-4, with 11 bases fitting TRBD2. This CDR3 is 13 amino acids long. CDR1 and CDR2 (germline): SGHDT, YYEEEE. CDR3 bases read: TGTGCCAGCAGCCCAACACTAGCGGGGGTT. Protein product: CASSPTLAGV. The entire CDR3 protein is CASSPTLAGVQYF.

Notes on this clone: The DNA ends 3 residues before the CDR3 does, and the rest of the CDR3 is filled in from the germline J gene. The chain links TRBV7-8 to TRBJ2-2; possible D gene TRBD1, 5 bases. Trimming took 3 bases from V and 1 from J, leaving 9 bases between them. The germline CDR1 and CDR2 sequences are SGHVS and FQNEAQ. The CDR3 spans 15 residues. The CDR3 spells CASSFRQRNTGELFF. The DNA read from the CDR3 is TGTGCCAGCAGCTTTCGACAGAGGAACACCGGGGAG.

The sample holds a few counts of this clone. The read falls 3 residues short of the CDR3 end, and the missing part is taken from the germline J gene. The chain couples TRBV19 to TRBJ1-2, with D tentatively TRBD1 (5 bases). CDR1 LNHDA and CDR2 SQIVND come from the germline V gene (reference sequence). The germline V and J ends were trimmed by 2 bases and 4 bases, with 11 bases remaining between them. The CDR3 is 14 residues long. The CDR3 sequence is CASSIPGSSYGYTF. CDR3 DNA, as far as it was read: TGTGCCAGTAGTATACCAGGGAGTAGCTATGGC.

As for this clone: Read sequence stops 3 residues before the CDR3 end, and the germline J gene provides the missing end. V and J are TRBV7-9 and TRBJ2-5, with a tentative D call TRBD1 (6 bases). Germline V gene data show CDR1 as SEHNR and CDR2 as FQNEAQ (reference sequence). Trimming cost V 3 bases and J 7 bases, with 15 bases left between them. CDR3 size: 14 residues. CDR3 region: CASSLITGLGTQYF. The sequenced CDR3 bases are TGTGCCAGCAGCTTGATAACAGGGTTGGGGACC.

For this clone: The read terminates 3 residues before the CDR3 end, so the remaining end is supplied by the germline J gene. The chain links TRBV5-1 to TRBJ1-1, with a tentative D call TRBD1 (5 bases). Germline loops: CDR1 SGHRS, CDR2 YFSETQ. Trimming removed 4 bases from V and 5 bases from J, with 12 bases in between. The CDR3 is 13 residues long. CDR3 sequence reads: CASSTQGITEAFF. The CDR3 bases that were read are TGCGCCAGCAGCACGCAGGGAATTACTGAA.

Turning to this clone: The CDR3 end is not reached by the read, which stops 3 residues before it; the germline J gene fills it in. J is TRBJ1-2 and V is TRBV18; 9 positions match TRBD1. There are 15 residues in the CDR3. The V gene's germline CDR1 is KGHSH and CDR2 LQKENI. V dropped 3 bases and J dropped 6; count of bases not matched to a gene: 8. The CDR3 DNA, read in part, is TGTGCCAGCTCACCTAGACAGGGGGGAGGCGATGGC. It is translated as CASSPRQGGGDG. The whole CDR3 protein reads CASSPRQGGGDGYTF.

A remark on this clone: The read ends 3 residues before the CDR3 terminus; that terminus is restored from the germline J gene. The rearrangement joins TRBV19 to TRBJ2-1; 9 bases are shared with TRBD2. Germline CDR1 LNHDA, CDR2 SQIVND (reference sequence). The CDR3 totals 15 residues. Germline trimming cut 4 bases from V and 4 bases from J; bases unmatched to any gene: 5. The CDR3 reads CASSRSGGPYNEQFF. CDR3 DNA (partial): TGTGCCAGTAGTAGGAGCGGGGGGCCTTACAATGAG.

A remark on this clone: The read falls 3 residues short of the CDR3 end, and the missing part is taken from the germline J gene. The rearrangement links TRBV5-4 to TRBJ2-5; a possible D gene is TRBD2 (6 bases). The germline CDR1 and CDR2 sequences are SGHNT and YYREEE (reference sequence). The CDR3 spans 14 residues. The V end was cut by 3 bases, the J end by 3 bases, with 12 bases between. The sequenced CDR3 bases are TGTGCCAGCAGCTCCCGGGGAGGTGAAGAGACC. It is translated as CASSSRGGEET. Given in full, the CDR3 is CASSSRGGEETQYF.

CDR3 DNA, as far as it was read: TGTGCCAGCAGCTTCCTAGCTAATGAG. This gives the protein CASSFLANE. The entire CDR3 sequence reads CASSFLANEQFF. V and J are TRBV7-9 and TRBJ2-1, with a possible D match to TRBD2 (5 bases). The read comes to an end 3 residues before the CDR3 does, leaving the germline J gene to fill in the end. Germline V lookup: CDR1 SEHNR, CDR2 FQNEAQ (reference sequence). Trimming left V 3 bases short and J 7 bases short, with 7 bases between. The CDR3 totals 12 residues.

To note about this clone: The read stops 3 residues short of the end of the CDR3; the missing end is completed from the germline J gene. The chain combines TRBV5-1 with TRBJ2-1; the match to TRBD2 covers 7 bases. Unmatched junction bases numbered 4, after V lost 0 bases and J lost 4 bases. In germline, CDR1 is SGHRS, CDR2 YFSETQ. The CDR3 is made up of 15 amino acids. CDR3 amino acids: CASSLAGGVYNEQFF. The part of the CDR3 DNA that was read is TGCGCCAGCAGCTTGGCTGGGGGGGTGTACAATGAG.

As to this clone: The CDR3 end is not reached by the read, which stops 3 residues before it; the germline J gene fills it in. The chain is built from TRBV2 and TRBJ1-5, with TRBD1 matching 8 bases. This CDR3 is 14 amino acids long. In germline, CDR1 is SNHLY, CDR2 FYNNEI. The trim removed 6 bases at V and 4 bases at J, leaving 5 bases unmatched. The sequenced CDR3 bases are TGTGCCAGCAGGGACTGGACAGGGAATCAGCCC. Protein sequence: CASRDWTGNQP. The whole CDR3 protein is CASRDWTGNQPQHF.

Details on this clone: The sequenced fragment ends 3 residues before the CDR3 boundary, so the rest is inferred from the germline J gene. The V call is TRBV2, the J call TRBJ2-3, with 9 bases aligning to TRBD1. V dropped 7 bases and J dropped 1; count of bases not matched to a gene: 9. The CDR3 covers 16 residues. The germline CDR1 and CDR2 sequences are SNHLY and FYNNEI. The CDR3 protein is CASTRQGVGGTDTQYF. The covered CDR3 bases are TGTGCCAGCACTAGACAGGGGGTCGGGGGCACAGATACG.

This clone was seen repeatedly, ten times or more. The CDR3 extends 3 residues past the end of the read, so its final part is completed from the germline J gene. Distinct nucleotide sequences in the sample also encode this CDR3. J is TRBJ2-4 and V is TRBV19; 8 bases are shared with TRBD1. Trimming took 2 bases from V and 9 from J; bases not matched to a gene: 12. The CDR3 is made up of 16 amino acids. Looked up from germline, CDR1 is LNHDA and CDR2 is SQIVND (reference sequence). The CDR3 bases that were read are TGTGCCAGTAGTATACCCCAGACAGGGGTTAAGAGCATT. It encodes CASSIPQTGVKSI. The CDR3 in full is CASSIPQTGVKSIQYF. Using reference TRBV19 and TRBJ2-4 for the parts outside the CDR3, the full variable domain is DGGITQSPKYLFRKEGQNVTLSCEQNLNHDAMYWYRQDPGQGLRLIYYSQIVNDFQKGDIAEGYSVSREKKESFPLTVTSAQKNPTAFYLCASSIPQTGVKSIQYFGAGTRLSVL.

Within the sample, this clone is medium-sized. The CDR3 goes on 3 residues after the read ends, and that part is filled in from the germline J gene. This chain joins TRBV9 and TRBJ2-3; a weak D match, TRBD2 (6 bases). V lost 0 bases and J lost 4, with 15 bases in between. The CDR3 covers 16 residues. Looked up from germline, CDR1 is SGDLS and CDR2 is YYNGEE. The sequenced part of the CDR3 DNA is TGTGCCAGCAGCGTAGCTGGCGGGACTGGCGCAGATACG. Its translation: CASSVAGGTGADT. The CDR3 in its entirety is CASSVAGGTGADTQYF. Full variable domain (missing parts from reference TRBV9 and TRBJ2-3): DSGVTQTPKHLITATGQRVTLRCSPRSGDLSVYWYQQSLDQGLQFLIQYYNGEERAKGNILERFSAQQFPDLHSELNLSSLELGDSALYFCASSVAGGTGADTQYFGPGTRLTVL.

With regard to this clone: The read halts 3 residues ahead of the CDR3 end, with the missing end drawn from the germline J gene. The V gene is TRBV6-2 or TRBV6-3, the J gene TRBJ2-7, with 11 positions matching TRBD2. The CDR3 has 17 residues. In germline, CDR1 is MNHEY, CDR2 SVGEGT. Trimming cost V 8 bases and J 2 bases; bases outside gene matches: 14. CDR3 bases read: TGTGCCAGCGGAGGGCTAGCGGGAGGCCAAACGACCTACGAG. It encodes CASGGLAGGQTTYE. The entire CDR3 protein reads CASGGLAGGQTTYEQYF.

Ten or more counts support this clone. The read comes to an end 3 residues before the CDR3 does, leaving the germline J gene to fill in the end. The chain carries TRBV5-5 and TRBJ2-7, with a weak D call TRBD1 (5 bases). The length of the CDR3 is 13 residues. Germline CDR1 and CDR2: SGHKS and YYEKEE (reference sequence). Trimming shortened V by 4 bases and J by 2 bases, and 10 bases separated the two germline ends. The sequenced part of the CDR3 DNA is TGTGCCAGCAGCCCGCTAGGGGCCTACGAG. Its translation is CASSPLGAYE. The whole CDR3 sequence is CASSPLGAYEQYF.

This clone was observed a few times. The observed sequence ends 3 residues before the CDR3 terminus, with the missing tail filled in from the germline J gene. The rearrangement links TRBV5-1 to TRBJ2-3, with D perhaps TRBD1 (6 bases). Trimming left V 4 bases short and J 0 bases short, with 9 bases between. Germline V CDR1 and CDR2: SGHRS, YFSETQ. This CDR3 is built from 14 residues. The chain's CDR3 is CASSLGQSTDTQYF. Partial CDR3 DNA: TGCGCCAGCAGCCTAGGACAGAGCACAGATACG. The full variable domain, with the rest looked up from reference TRBV5-1 and TRBJ2-3, is KAGVTQTPRYLIKTRGQQVTLSCSPISGHRSVSWYQQTPGQGLQFLFEYFSETQRNKGNFPGRFSGRQFSNSRSEMNVSTLELGDSALYLCASSLGQSTDTQYFGPGTRLTVL.

This clone was detected a few times. Sequencing ends 3 residues short of the CDR3 end; the germline J gene provides the rest. The same CDR3 is also encoded by other DNA sequences in this sample. The chain has TRBV18 and TRBJ1-1; the match to TRBD1 covers 8 bases. Looked up from germline, CDR1 is KGHSH and CDR2 is LQKENI. The CDR3 contains 16 residues. The CDR3 is CASSPAGTGGLYFAFF. The covered CDR3 bases are TGTGCCAGCTCACCTGCTGGGACAGGAGGTCTTTATTTC. Supplemented by reference TRBV18 and TRBJ1-1, the full variable domain reads NAGVMQNPRHLVRRRGQEARLRCSPMKGHSHVYWYRQLPEEGLKFMVYLQKENIIDESGMPKERFSAEFPKEGPSILRIQQVVRGDSAAYFCASSPAGTGGLYFAFFGQGTRLTVV.